Below, 27 T cell receptor beta chains from the same sample are listed, as sequenced in a study of patients and donors after allogeneic stem cell transplantation. Using its own MiXCR run on the RT-PCR reads, TCRdb lists one record per CDR3 protein. The data show roughly 250,000 distinct CDR3 sequences, less than 15% seen once. The sample comprised blood, either unsorted or a sorted T cell fraction (not recorded which). The source is a human donor who was either an allogeneic HSCT recipient or a stem cell or donor lymphocyte infusion donor (not recorded which). It is not recorded whose cells these are; they may come from a transplant donor.

This clonotype was picked up many times. This sequence joins TRBV6-2 or TRBV6-3 and TRBJ1-3, with D hard to call. The V and J ends lost 7 bases and 0 bases respectively, with 10 bases between them. The CDR3 loop spans 14 amino acids. The germline V gene has CDR1 MNHEY and CDR2 SVGEGT. The CDR3 nucleotides read TGTGCCAGCACACCCTATGCCTCTGGAAACACCATATATTTT. Protein product: CASTPYASGNTIYF.

Many counts were recorded for this clonotype. The chain links TRBV29-1 to TRBJ2-2; 8 nucleotides agree with TRBD1. The V gene's germline CDR1 is SQVTM and CDR2 ANQGSEA. Germline trimming cut 7 bases from V and 3 bases from J; bases unmatched to any gene: 7. The length of the CDR3 is 14 residues. The CDR3 reads CSARTGSHTGELFF. The DNA for the CDR3 is TGCAGCGCACGGACAGGGTCTCACACCGGGGAGCTGTTTTTT.

There are a few counts of this clonotype. This chain links TRBV9 with TRBJ2-7; D call uncertain. The CDR3 spans 15 residues. V was pared by 0 bases and J by 0 bases, with 10 bases between. In germline, CDR1 is SGDLS, CDR2 YYNGEE. CDR3 nucleotides: TGTGCCAGCAGCGTAGGACCAAGGAGCTCCTACGAGCAGTACTTC. As protein: CASSVGPRSSYEQYF.

The chain carries TRBV20-1 and TRBJ2-5; a possible D gene is TRBD1 (6 bases). This CDR3 contains 13 residues. V was pared by 6 bases and J by 5 bases, with 16 bases between. The germline CDR1 and CDR2 sequences are DFQATT and SNEGSKA (reference sequence). CDR3 region: CSAFPGASETQYF. CDR3 DNA: TGCAGTGCCTTCCCAGGGGCGAGTGAGACCCAGTACTTC.

In this sample, this clonotype turned up many times. This chain connects TRBV5-1 to TRBJ2-5; 9 bases align to TRBD2. The CDR3 consists of 14 residues. Germline-derived CDR1 and CDR2 are SGHRS and YFSETQ. With V trimmed by 5 bases and J by 2 bases, 4 bases remained unmatched. The CDR3 region is CASRAAGGQETQYF. CDR3 in DNA: TGCGCCAGCAGGGCAGCGGGGGGACAAGAGACCCAGTACTTC.

The genes are TRBV12-3 or TRBV12-4 and TRBJ2-7, with TRBD2 as a possible D gene (6 bases). CDR3 length: 14 amino acids. V was shortened by 8 bases and J by 3 bases, with 17 bases between the two germline ends. CDR3 loop: CASSPLTSFYEQYF. The CDR3 nucleotides are TGTGCCAGCTCCCCTCTGACTAGTTTCTACGAGCAGTACTTC.

This clonotype was observed a few times. The chain carries TRBV20-1 and TRBJ2-5, with TRBD2 identical over 10 bases. This CDR3 has 12 amino acids. V shed 4 bases, J shed 5 bases, and the junction held 1 base outside the gene matches. CDR1 and CDR2 from the germline V gene are DFQATT and SNEGSKA (reference sequence). The CDR3: CSATTSGETQYF. For the CDR3, the DNA is TGCAGTGCTACGACTAGCGGGGAGACCCAGTACTTC.

This chain uses TRBV5-4 with TRBJ2-3, with 8 bases that match TRBD1. The trim removed 2 bases at V and 2 bases at J, leaving 7 bases unmatched. The CDR3 covers 16 residues. Germline V gene lookup returns CDR1 SGHNT and CDR2 YYREEE (reference sequence). CDR3 region: CASSFDRGRVTDTQYF. The CDR3 nucleotides are TGTGCCAGCAGCTTCGACAGGGGCCGGGTCACAGATACGCAGTATTTT.

This rearrangement joins TRBV28 to TRBJ2-5, with 8 bases lining up with TRBD2. The CDR3 spans 14 residues. The V gene's germline CDR1 is MDHEN and CDR2 SYDVKM. Losses at the gene ends were 2 bases for V and 7 bases for J; bases not matched to a gene: 6. The CDR3 region is CASSLRGGSGTQYF. CDR3 DNA: TGTGCCAGCAGTTTACGCGGGGGGTCGGGGACCCAGTACTTC.

The V and J genes are TRBV18 and TRBJ2-5; TRBD2 is a possible D gene (5 bases). Looked up from germline, CDR1 is KGHSH and CDR2 is LQKENI. V lost 4 bases, J lost 2 bases, and 14 bases lay in between. The CDR3 runs 15 residues. The CDR3 DNA follows: TGTGCCAGCTCACTGGGGTCCGGGAAACAAGAGACCCAGTACTTC. This codes for CASSLGSGKQETQYF.

The sample holds many counts of this clonotype. The chain is built from TRBV27 and TRBJ1-6; D is possibly TRBD1 (5 bases). V lost 8 bases, J lost 7 bases, and 9 bases lay in between. This CDR3 spans 12 amino acids. CDR1 MNHEY and CDR2 SMNVEV come from the germline V gene (reference sequence). Here the CDR3 reads CASRRQNSPLHF. CDR3 sequence (DNA): TGTGCCAGCCGCCGACAGAATTCACCCCTCCACTTT.

The chain combines TRBV7-2 with TRBJ1-6; tentatively, D is TRBD1 (5 bases). This CDR3 comprises 15 residues. Per germline, CDR1 SGHTA and CDR2 FQGNSA. Trimming stripped 6 bases from V and 9 bases from J, with 18 bases between. CDR3 nucleotide sequence: TGTGCCAGCAGACGGACCGGGACTGGTTCTTCACCCCTCCACTTT. Translation: CASRRTGTGSSPLHF.

This clonotype was seen at least ten times. This sequence joins TRBV3-1 and TRBJ1-5; D unclear. CDR3 size: 13 residues. Deletions cut 3 bases from V and 1 base from J, with 4 bases between. Germline values: CDR1 LGHDT, CDR2 YNNKEL (reference sequence). The chain's CDR3 is CASSQGSNQPQHF. The CDR3 nucleotides are TGTGCCAGCAGCCAGGGGAGCAATCAGCCCCAGCATTTT.

This clonotype turned up a few times. V usage is TRBV6-1 and J usage is TRBJ1-1, with 8 bases aligning to TRBD1. The J segment lost 1 base and the V segment lost 5 bases, leaving 9 bases of the junction unmatched. This CDR3 has 16 residues. CDR1 and CDR2 from the germline V gene are MNHNS and SASEGT. This CDR3 is CASSPTRQGRNTEAFF. Here the CDR3 DNA reads TGTGCCAGCAGTCCCACCCGACAGGGGAGGAACACTGAAGCTTTCTTT.

J is TRBJ2-7 and V is TRBV5-5, with D perhaps matching TRBD1 (6 bases). The CDR3 consists of 15 residues. Germline V lookup: CDR1 SGHKS, CDR2 YYEKEE (reference sequence). V was cut by 0 bases and J by 2 bases, with 12 bases left in between. The DNA of the CDR3 is TGTGCCAGCAGCTTGGGGTTACAGGGTACCTACGAGCAGTACTTC. Residues: CASSLGLQGTYEQYF.

This chain connects TRBV7-2 to TRBJ1-3; D is ambiguous. The CDR3 runs 15 residues. The germline V gene encodes CDR1 SGHTA and CDR2 FQGNSA. V lost 4 bases to trimming and J lost 4 bases, with 14 bases between them. CDR3 protein: CASSSDGSGGNTIYF. Here the CDR3 DNA reads TGTGCCAGCAGCTCGGACGGCTCGGGGGGAAACACCATATATTTT. The complete variable domain, with remaining parts taken from reference TRBV7-2 and TRBJ1-3, reads GAGVSQSPSNKVTEKGKDVELRCDPISGHTALYWYRQSLGQGLEFLIYFQGNSAPDKSGLPSDRFSAERTGGSVSTLTIQRTQQEDSAVYLCASSSDGSGGNTIYFGEGSWLTVV.

The chain joins TRBV7-9 to TRBJ2-5; TRBD1 matches at 8 bases. Germline CDR1 SEHNR, CDR2 FQNEAQ (reference sequence). J was trimmed by 2 bases and V by 5 bases; bases with no gene match: 4. The CDR3 spans 14 residues. In DNA form, the CDR3 reads TGTGCCAGCAGCCAAACAGGGGGACAAGAGACCCAGTACTTC. Its protein is CASSQTGGQETQYF.

The sample holds a few counts of this clonotype. The chain carries TRBV20-1 and TRBJ2-1; 10 nucleotides line up with TRBD2. In germline, CDR1 is DFQATT, CDR2 SNEGSKA (reference sequence). The CDR3 covers 15 residues. Trimming at V came to 0 bases and at J to 6 bases, leaving 5 bases not matched to a gene. CDR3 region: CSARDVTSGSNEQFF. CDR3 coding DNA: TGCAGTGCTAGAGATGTGACTAGCGGGTCCAATGAGCAGTTCTTC.

This clonotype came up a few times. The V and J genes are TRBV2 and TRBJ2-3, with 7 bases lining up with TRBD2. This CDR3 comprises 14 residues. From germline, CDR1 is SNHLY and CDR2 FYNNEI. The ends lost 7 bases at V and 3 bases at J; junction bases unmatched: 7. Here the CDR3 DNA reads TGTGCCAGCATTAGGACTAGAGGAACAGATACGCAGTATTTT. Residues: CASIRTRGTDTQYF.

This clonotype was found a few times. The chain links TRBV7-2 to TRBJ2-1, with unresolved D. The CDR3 loop spans 14 amino acids. The V end lost 2 bases, the J end lost 2 bases, and 7 bases lay between the germline ends. The germline gives CDR1 SGHTA, CDR2 FQGNSA. The CDR3 loop reads CASSLIPTYNEQFF. The CDR3 coding sequence is TGTGCCAGCAGCTTAATACCTACCTACAATGAGCAGTTCTTC.

The chain has TRBV11-2 and TRBJ2-1, with 7 bases lining up with TRBD2. Germline loops: CDR1 SGHAT, CDR2 FQNNGV. The V segment lost 5 bases and the J segment 6 bases; nucleotides outside the gene matches: 16. The CDR3 extends over 17 amino acids. The CDR3 nucleotides are TGTGCCAGCAGCCACCAACTATTGACTAGCCGCGGCAATGAGCAGTTCTTC. Translated: CASSHQLLTSRGNEQFF.

This chain connects TRBV19 to TRBJ1-3, with 8 bases aligning to TRBD1. Losses at the gene ends were 2 bases for V and 3 bases for J; bases not matched to a gene: 3. Per the germline V gene, CDR1 is LNHDA and CDR2 is SQIVND (reference sequence). The CDR3 runs to 15 residues. The CDR3 DNA reads TGTGCCAGTAGTATAAGGACAGGGTATGGAAACACCATATATTTT. Protein product: CASSIRTGYGNTIYF.

This clonotype came up a few times. The chain has TRBV12-3 or TRBV12-4 and TRBJ2-5; D is unresolved. Trimming left V 6 bases short and J 0 bases short, with 17 bases between. CDR3 length: 16 amino acids. The CDR3 DNA follows: TGTGCCAGCAGCCACTTCCGGCAGGCACACCAAGAGACCCAGTACTTC. It translates to CASSHFRQAHQETQYF.

The genes are TRBV10-3 and TRBJ2-7; the match to TRBD1 covers 10 bases. Germline CDR1 ENHRY, CDR2 SYGVKD. Unmatched junction bases numbered 8, after V lost 6 bases and J lost 6 bases. This CDR3 spans 14 amino acids. CDR3 DNA sequence: TGTGCCATCAGGAAACGGGACAGGGGTTCCGAGCAGTACTTC. Amino acids: CAIRKRDRGSEQYF.

V and J are TRBV24-1 and TRBJ2-3; D may match TRBD1 or TRBD2 (6 bases each). Trimming removed 0 bases from V and 1 base from J, with 7 bases in between. Germline values: CDR1 KGHDR, CDR2 SFDVKD. This CDR3 has 15 residues. The CDR3 DNA reads as TGTGCCACCAGTGATTTGAGGGGGGGCACAGATACGCAGTATTTT. Amino acids: CATSDLRGGTDTQYF.

The sample holds many counts of this clonotype. The chain couples TRBV20-1 to TRBJ1-6, with 7 nucleotides matching TRBD1. The CDR3 is 16 residues long. V was pared by 0 bases and J by 8 bases, with 10 bases of the junction left unmatched. Germline V gives CDR1 DFQATT, CDR2 SNEGSKA (reference sequence). DNA for the CDR3: TGCAGTGCTAGAGATCTTTATGCAGGGGGAGATTCACCCCTCCACTTT. It codes for CSARDLYAGGDSPLHF.

The gene calls are TRBV10-3 and TRBJ2-5; 9 bases are shared with TRBD1. Trimming cost V 6 bases and J 3 bases; bases outside gene matches: 8. The germline V gene has CDR1 ENHRY and CDR2 SYGVKD. This CDR3 spans 15 amino acids. CDR3 residues: CAIRTGQGTEETQYF. The CDR3 bases are TGTGCCATCAGAACGGGACAGGGCACTGAAGAGACCCAGTACTTC.